The T cell receptor (beta chain) under discussion was sequenced for a study of T cell repertoires in cytomegalovirus infection. Across the study: Selected CMV epitopes included recently identified HLA-C-restricted ones as well as well-studied HLA-B-restricted ones. CMV infection plus the matching HLA type was flagged by public TCR beta signatures. General study findings and limits: HLA-C-restricted, CMV-specific TCR beta clonotypes were dominant ex vivo. Of the TCR beta families, the public ones yielded a cumulative frequency that identified carriers of CMV plus the relevant HLA.

TCRdb reanalysed the reads using MiXCR and keeps one entry per CDR3 protein. In the table there are 450,000 to 650,000 distinct CDR3 sequences, 35% to 50% of which are singletons. In regard to this clonotype: Its antigen remains unidentified.

CDR1 is SGHTA and CDR2 is FQGNSA in the germline V gene. This CDR3 has 12 amino acids. The V and J ends lost 1 base and 10 bases respectively, with 8 bases between them. The chain couples TRBV7-2 to TRBJ2-1; TRBD1 might be the D (5 bases). The sequence came from a human donor in good health (CMV status not recorded). Some clones in this sample may be carry-over from other donors' samples. The sample here was cultured PBMCs, taken from culture after CMV antigen stimulation. In DNA form, the CDR3 reads TGTGCCAGCAGCTTAGTTACAGGAGAGCAGTTCTTC. It codes for CASSLVTGEQFF.